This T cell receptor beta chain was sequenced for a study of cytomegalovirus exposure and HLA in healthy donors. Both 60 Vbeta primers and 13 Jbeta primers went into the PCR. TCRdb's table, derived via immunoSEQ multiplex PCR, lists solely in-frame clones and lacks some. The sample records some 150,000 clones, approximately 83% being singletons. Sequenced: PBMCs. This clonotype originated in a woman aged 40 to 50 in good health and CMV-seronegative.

CDR3 sequence (DNA): TGTGCCAGCTCACGCGGACAGGGGGCAACTGGGGCCAACGTCCTGACTTTC. This translates into CASSRGQGATGANVLTF. This chain joins TRBV18 and TRBJ2-6, with 11 bases fitting TRBD1. The CDR3 runs 17 residues. Germline-derived CDR1 and CDR2 are KGHSH and LQKENI. J gave up 2 bases and V 4 bases, and 4 bases lay outside the gene matches.